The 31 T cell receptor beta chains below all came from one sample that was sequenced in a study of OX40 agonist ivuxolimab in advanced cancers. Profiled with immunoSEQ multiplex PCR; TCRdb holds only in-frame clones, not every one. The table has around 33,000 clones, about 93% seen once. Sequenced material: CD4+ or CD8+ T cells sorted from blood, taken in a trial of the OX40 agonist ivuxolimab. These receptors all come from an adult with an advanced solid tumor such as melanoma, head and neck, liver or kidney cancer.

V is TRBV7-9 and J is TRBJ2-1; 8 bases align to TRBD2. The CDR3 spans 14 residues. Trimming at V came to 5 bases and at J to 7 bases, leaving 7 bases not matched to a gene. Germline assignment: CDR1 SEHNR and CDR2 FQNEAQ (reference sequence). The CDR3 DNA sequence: TGTGCCAGCAGCACGGGAGGGCCGCATAATGAGCAGTTCTTC. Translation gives CASSTGGPHNEQFF. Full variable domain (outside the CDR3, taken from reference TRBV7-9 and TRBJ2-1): DTGVSQNPRHKITKRGQNVTFRCDPISEHNRLYWYRQTLGQGPEFLTYFQNEAQLEKSRLLSDRFSAERPKGSFSTLEIQRTEQGDSAMYLCASSTGGPHNEQFFGPGTRLTVL.

The chain's CDR3 is CASSLGTGRNTIYF. In DNA form, the CDR3 reads TGTGCCAGCAGTTTGGGGACAGGAAGAAACACCATATATTTT. The chain combines TRBV28 with TRBJ1-3, with 8 positions matching TRBD1. Germline V lookup: CDR1 MDHEN, CDR2 SYDVKM. J gave up 5 bases and V 3 bases, and 3 bases lay outside the gene matches. The CDR3 spans 14 residues. The full variable domain, with the rest looked up from reference TRBV28 and TRBJ1-3, is DVKVTQSSRYLVKRTGEKVFLECVQDMDHENMFWYRQDPGLGLRLIYFSYDVKMKEKGDIPEGYSVSREKKERFSLILESASTNQTSMYLCASSLGTGRNTIYFGEGSWLTVV.

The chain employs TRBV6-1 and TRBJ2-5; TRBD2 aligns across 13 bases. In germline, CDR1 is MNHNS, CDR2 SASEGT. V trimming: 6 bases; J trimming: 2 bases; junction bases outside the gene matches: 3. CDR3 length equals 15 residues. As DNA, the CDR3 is TGTGCCAGCAGGGGACTAGCGGGAAAACAAGAGACCCAGTACTTC. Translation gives CASRGLAGKQETQYF.

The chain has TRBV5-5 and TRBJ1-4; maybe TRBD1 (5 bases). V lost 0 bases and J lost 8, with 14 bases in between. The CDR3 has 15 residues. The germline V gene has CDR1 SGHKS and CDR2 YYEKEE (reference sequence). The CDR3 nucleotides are TGTGCCAGCAGCTTGGGGGACGTTGGTCAGGAAAAACTGTTTTTT. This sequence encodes CASSLGDVGQEKLFF. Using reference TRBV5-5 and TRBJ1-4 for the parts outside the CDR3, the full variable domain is DAGVTQSPTHLIKTRGQQVTLRCSPISGHKSVSWYQQVLGQGPQFIFQYYEKEERGRGNFPDRFSARQFPNYSSELNVNALLLGDSALYLCASSLGDVGQEKLFFGSGTQLSVL.

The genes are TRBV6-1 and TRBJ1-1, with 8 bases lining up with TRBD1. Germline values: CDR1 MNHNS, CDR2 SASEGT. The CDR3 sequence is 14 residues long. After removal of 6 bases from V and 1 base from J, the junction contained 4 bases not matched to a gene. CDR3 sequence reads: CASRLDRANTEAFF. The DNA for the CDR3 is TGTGCCAGCAGATTGGACAGGGCGAACACTGAAGCTTTCTTT.

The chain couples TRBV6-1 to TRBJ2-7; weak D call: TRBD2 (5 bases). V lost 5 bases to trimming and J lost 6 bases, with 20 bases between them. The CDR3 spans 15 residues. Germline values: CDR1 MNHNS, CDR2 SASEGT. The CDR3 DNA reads TGTGCCAGCAGTCTCAGGAGAACGGCCAGCGGCGAGCAGTACTTC. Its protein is CASSLRRTASGEQYF.

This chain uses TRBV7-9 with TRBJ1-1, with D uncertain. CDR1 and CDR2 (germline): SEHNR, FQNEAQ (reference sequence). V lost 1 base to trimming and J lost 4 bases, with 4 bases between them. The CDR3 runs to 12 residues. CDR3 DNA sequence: TGTGCCAGCAGCTTAGAGTCCACTGAAGCTTTCTTT. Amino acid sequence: CASSLESTEAFF.

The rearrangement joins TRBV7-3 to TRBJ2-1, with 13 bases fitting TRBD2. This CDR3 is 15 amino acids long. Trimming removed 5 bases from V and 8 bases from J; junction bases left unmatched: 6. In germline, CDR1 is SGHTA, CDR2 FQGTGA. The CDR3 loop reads CASSRGTSGIHEQFF. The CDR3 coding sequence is TGTGCCAGCAGCCGTGGGACTAGCGGGATACATGAGCAGTTCTTC.

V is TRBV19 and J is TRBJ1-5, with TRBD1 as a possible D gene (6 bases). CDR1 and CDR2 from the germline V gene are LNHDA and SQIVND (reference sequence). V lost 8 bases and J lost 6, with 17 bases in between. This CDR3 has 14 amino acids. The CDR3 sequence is CASSENRESQPQHF. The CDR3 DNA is TGTGCCAGTTCGGAGAACAGGGAAAGTCAGCCCCAGCATTTT.

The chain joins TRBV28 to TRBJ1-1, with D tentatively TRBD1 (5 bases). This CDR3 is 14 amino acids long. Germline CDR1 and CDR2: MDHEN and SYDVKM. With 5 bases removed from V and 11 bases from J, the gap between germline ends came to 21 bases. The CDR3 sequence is CASSLTAPRAFAFF. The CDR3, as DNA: TGTGCCAGCAGTCTGACAGCTCCCCGAGCCTTTGCTTTCTTT.

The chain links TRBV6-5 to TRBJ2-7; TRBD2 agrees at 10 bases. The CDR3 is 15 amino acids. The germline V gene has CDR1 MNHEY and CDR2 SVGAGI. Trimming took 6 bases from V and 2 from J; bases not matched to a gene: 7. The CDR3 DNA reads TGTGCCAGCAGGCTTGGACTAGCGGTTCCCTACGAGCAGTACTTC. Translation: CASRLGLAVPYEQYF.

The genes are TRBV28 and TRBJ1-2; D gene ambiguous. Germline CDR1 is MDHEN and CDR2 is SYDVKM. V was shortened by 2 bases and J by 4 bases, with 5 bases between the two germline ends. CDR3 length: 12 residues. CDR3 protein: CASSLRVYGYTF. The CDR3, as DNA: TGTGCCAGCAGTTTACGGGTCTATGGCTACACCTTC.

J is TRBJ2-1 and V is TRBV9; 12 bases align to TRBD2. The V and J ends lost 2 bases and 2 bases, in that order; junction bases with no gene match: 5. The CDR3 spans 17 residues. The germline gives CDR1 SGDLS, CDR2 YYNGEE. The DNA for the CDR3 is TGTGCCAGCAGCGTTGGACTAGCGGGAAGGCCCTACAATGAGCAGTTCTTC. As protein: CASSVGLAGRPYNEQFF.

The CDR3 coding sequence is TGTGCCAGCTCCCCGGGACAGGGGGCTTTGTCTAATGAAAAACTGTTTTTT. Protein sequence: CASSPGQGALSNEKLFF. V and J are TRBV28 and TRBJ1-4; 12 bases match TRBD1. The germline V gene has CDR1 MDHEN and CDR2 SYDVKM. V trimming: 8 bases; J trimming: 3 bases; junction bases outside the gene matches: 10. This CDR3 region has 17 residues.

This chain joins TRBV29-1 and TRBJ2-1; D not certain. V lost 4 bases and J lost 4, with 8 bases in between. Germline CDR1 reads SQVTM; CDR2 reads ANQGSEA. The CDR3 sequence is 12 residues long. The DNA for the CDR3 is TGCAGCGTTGGTTTAGAGTACAATGAGCAGTTCTTC. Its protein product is CSVGLEYNEQFF.

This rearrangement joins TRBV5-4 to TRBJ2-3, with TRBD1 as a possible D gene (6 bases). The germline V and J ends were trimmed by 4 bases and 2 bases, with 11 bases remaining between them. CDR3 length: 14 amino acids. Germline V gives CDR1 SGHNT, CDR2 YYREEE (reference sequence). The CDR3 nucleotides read TGTGCCAGCAGCCGGGACACCAACACAGATACGCAGTATTTT. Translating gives CASSRDTNTDTQYF.

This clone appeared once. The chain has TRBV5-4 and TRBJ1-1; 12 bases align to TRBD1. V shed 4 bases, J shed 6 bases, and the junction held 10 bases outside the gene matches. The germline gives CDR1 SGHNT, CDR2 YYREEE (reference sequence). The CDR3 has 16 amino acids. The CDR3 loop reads CASSQGTGGAEAEAFF. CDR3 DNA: TGTGCCAGCAGCCAGGGGACAGGGGGCGCAGAGGCTGAAGCTTTCTTT.

DNA for the CDR3: TGTGCCAGCAGTCCACCGCAGGGTGCGAGCTCCTACGAGCAGTACTTC. It translates to CASSPPQGASSYEQYF. The chain links TRBV28 to TRBJ2-7, with D tentatively TRBD1 (5 bases). The germline gives CDR1 MDHEN, CDR2 SYDVKM. V lost 5 bases to trimming and J lost 0 bases, with 17 bases between them. The CDR3 length is 16 residues.

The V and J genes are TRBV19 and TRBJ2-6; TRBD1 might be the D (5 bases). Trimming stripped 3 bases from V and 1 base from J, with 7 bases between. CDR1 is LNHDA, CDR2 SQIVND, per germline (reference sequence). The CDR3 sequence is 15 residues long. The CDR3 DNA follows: TGTGCCAGTAGTATCCGACAGTCTGGGGCCAACGTCCTGACTTTC. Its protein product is CASSIRQSGANVLTF.

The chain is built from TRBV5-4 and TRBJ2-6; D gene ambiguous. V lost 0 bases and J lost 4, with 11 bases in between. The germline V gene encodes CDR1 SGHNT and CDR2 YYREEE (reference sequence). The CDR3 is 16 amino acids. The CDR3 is CASSLEGGLGANVLTF. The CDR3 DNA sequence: TGTGCCAGCAGCTTGGAGGGTGGTCTGGGGGCCAACGTCCTGACTTTC.

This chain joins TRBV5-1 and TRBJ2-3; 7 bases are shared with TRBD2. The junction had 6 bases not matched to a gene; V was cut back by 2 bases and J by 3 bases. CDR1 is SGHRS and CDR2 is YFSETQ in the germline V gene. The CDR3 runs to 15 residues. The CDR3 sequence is CASSLSSGRTDTQYF. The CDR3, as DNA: TGCGCCAGCAGCTTATCTAGCGGACGTACAGATACGCAGTATTTT.

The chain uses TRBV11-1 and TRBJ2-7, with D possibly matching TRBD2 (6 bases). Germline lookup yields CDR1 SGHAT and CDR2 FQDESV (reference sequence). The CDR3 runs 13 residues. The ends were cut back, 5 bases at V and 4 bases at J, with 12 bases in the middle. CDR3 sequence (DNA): TGTGCCAGCAGCCTCGGGAGAGCATACGAGCAGTACTTC. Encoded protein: CASSLGRAYEQYF. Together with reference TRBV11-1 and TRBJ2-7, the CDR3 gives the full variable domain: EAEVAQSPRYKITEKSQAVAFWCDPISGHATLYWYRQILGQGPELLVQFQDESVVDDSQLPKDRFSAERLKGVDSTLKIQPAELGDSAMYLCASSLGRAYEQYFGPGTRLTVT.

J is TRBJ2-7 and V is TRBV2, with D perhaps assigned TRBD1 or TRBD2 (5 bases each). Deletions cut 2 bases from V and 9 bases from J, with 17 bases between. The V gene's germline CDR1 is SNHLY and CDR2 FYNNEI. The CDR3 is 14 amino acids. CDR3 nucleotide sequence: TGTGCCAGCAGTGAAAGTTGGGGGACGGTTGCGCAGTACTTC. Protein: CASSESWGTVAQYF.

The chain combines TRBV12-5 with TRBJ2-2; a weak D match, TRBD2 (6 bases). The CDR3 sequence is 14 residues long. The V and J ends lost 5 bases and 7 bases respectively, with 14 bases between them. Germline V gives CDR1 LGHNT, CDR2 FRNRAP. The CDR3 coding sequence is TGTGCTAGTGGTCTGACTAGTGTGGTCGGGGAGCTGTTTTTT. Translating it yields CASGLTSVVGELFF. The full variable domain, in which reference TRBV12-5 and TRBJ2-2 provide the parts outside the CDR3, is DARVTQTPRHKVTEMGQEVTMRCQPILGHNTVFWYRQTMMQGLELLAYFRNRAPLDDSGMPKDRFSAEMPDATLATLKIQPSEPRDSAVYFCASGLTSVVGELFFGEGSRLTVL.

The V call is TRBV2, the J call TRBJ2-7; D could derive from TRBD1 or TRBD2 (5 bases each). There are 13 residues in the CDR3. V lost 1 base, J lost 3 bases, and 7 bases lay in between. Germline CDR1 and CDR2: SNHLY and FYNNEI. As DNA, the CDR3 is TGTGCCAGCAGTGAAGGGGGGTACTACGAGCAGTACTTC. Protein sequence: CASSEGGYYEQYF.

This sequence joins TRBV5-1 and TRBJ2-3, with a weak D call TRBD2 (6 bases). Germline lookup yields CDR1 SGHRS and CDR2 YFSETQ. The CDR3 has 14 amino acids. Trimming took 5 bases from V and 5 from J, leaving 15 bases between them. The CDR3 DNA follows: TGCGCCAGCAGTCAGGAGGGCCGAGGAGATACGCAGTATTTT. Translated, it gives CASSQEGRGDTQYF.

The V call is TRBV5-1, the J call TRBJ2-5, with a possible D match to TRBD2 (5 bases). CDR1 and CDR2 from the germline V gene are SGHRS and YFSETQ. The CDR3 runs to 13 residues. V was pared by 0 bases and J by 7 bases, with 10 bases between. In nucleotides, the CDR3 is TGCGCCAGCAGCTTGGATGACGAGGGGACCCAGTACTTC. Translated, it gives CASSLDDEGTQYF.

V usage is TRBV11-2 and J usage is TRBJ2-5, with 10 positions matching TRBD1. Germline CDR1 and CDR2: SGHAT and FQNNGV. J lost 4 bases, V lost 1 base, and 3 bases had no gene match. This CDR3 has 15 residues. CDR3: CASSLGGQGSETQYF. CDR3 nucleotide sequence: TGTGCCAGCAGCTTAGGGGGACAGGGGTCAGAGACCCAGTACTTC. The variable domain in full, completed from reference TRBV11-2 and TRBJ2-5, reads EAGVAQSPRYKIIEKRQSVAFWCNPISGHATLYWYQQILGQGPKLLIQFQNNGVVDDSQLPKDRFSAERLKGVDSTLKIQPAKLEDSAVYLCASSLGGQGSETQYFGPGTRLLVL.

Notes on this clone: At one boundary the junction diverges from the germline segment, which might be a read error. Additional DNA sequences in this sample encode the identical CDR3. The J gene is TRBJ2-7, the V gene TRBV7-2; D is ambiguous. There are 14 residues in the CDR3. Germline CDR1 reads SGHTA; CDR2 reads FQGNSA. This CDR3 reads CASSPGPNSYEQYF. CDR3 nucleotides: TGTGCCAGCAGCCCGGGCCCTAATTCCTATGAGCAGTACTTC.

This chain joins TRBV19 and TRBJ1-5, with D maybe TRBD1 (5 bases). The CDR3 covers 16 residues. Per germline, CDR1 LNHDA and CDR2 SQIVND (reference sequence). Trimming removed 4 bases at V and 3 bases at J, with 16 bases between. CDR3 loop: CASSTGLRGPNQPQHF. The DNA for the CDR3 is TGTGCCAGTAGTACCGGTTTGAGGGGTCCCAATCAGCCCCAGCATTTT.

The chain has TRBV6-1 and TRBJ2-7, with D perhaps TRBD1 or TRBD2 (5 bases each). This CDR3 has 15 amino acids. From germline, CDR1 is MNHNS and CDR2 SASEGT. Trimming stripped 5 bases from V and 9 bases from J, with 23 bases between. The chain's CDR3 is CASSSIVLGVSRQYF. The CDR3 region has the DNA TGTGCCAGCAGTAGCATAGTACTAGGGGTATCGAGGCAGTACTTC.